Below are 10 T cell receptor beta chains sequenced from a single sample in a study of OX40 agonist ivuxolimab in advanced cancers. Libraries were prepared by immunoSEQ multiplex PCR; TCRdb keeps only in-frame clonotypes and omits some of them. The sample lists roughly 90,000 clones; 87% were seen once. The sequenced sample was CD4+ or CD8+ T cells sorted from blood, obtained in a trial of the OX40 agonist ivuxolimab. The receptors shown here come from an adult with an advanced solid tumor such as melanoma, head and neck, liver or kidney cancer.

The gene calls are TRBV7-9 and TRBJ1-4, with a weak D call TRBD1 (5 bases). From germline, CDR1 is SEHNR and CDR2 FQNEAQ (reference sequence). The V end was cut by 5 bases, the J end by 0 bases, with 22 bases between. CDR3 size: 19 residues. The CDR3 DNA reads TGTGCCAGCAGCGAGATCGCAGGGTTACGGTCCGCAACTAATGAAAAACTGTTTTTT. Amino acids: CASSEIAGLRSATNEKLFF.

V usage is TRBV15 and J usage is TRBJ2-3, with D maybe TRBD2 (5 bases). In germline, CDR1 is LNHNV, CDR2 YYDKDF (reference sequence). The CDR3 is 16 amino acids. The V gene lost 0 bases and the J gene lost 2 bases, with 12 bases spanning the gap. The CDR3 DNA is TGTGCCACCAGCAGAGATCAGGCAGGACTCACAGATACGCAGTATTTT. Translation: CATSRDQAGLTDTQYF. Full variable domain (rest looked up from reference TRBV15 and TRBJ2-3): DAMVIQNPRYQVTQFGKPVTLSCSQTLNHNVMYWYQQKSSQAPKLLFHYYDKDFNNEADTPDNFQSRRPNTSFCFLDIRSPGLGDTAMYLCATSRDQAGLTDTQYFGPGTRLTVL.

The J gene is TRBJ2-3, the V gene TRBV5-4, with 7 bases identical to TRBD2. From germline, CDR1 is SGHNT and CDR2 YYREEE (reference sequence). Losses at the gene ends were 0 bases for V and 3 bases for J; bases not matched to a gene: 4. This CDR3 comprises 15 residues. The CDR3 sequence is CASSLVTSVTDTQYF. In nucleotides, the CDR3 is TGTGCCAGCAGCTTGGTAACTAGCGTGACAGATACGCAGTATTTT.

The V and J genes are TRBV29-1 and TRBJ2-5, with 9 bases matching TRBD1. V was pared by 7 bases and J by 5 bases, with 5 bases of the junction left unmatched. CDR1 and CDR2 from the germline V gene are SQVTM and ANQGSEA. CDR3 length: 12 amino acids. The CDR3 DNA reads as TGCAGCGCTGGGGGACAGGGCGAGACCCAGTACTTC. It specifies CSAGGQGETQYF.

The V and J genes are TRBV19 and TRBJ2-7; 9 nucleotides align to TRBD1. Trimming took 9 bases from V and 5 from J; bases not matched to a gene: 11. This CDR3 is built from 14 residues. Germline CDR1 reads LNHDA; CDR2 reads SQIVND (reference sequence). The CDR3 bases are TGTGCCAGCCGCGAACTTGGGACAGGGAACGAGCAGTACTTC. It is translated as CASRELGTGNEQYF.

In DNA form, the CDR3 reads TGCGCCAGCAGCTTGGAGGGACAGGTTATTACAGGCTACACCTTC. Its translation is CASSLEGQVITGYTF. The chain couples TRBV5-1 to TRBJ1-2, with 8 bases matching TRBD1. The CDR3 covers 15 residues. V lost 0 bases to trimming and J lost 8 bases; unmatched junction nucleotides: 9. CDR1 and CDR2 from the germline V gene are SGHRS and YFSETQ.

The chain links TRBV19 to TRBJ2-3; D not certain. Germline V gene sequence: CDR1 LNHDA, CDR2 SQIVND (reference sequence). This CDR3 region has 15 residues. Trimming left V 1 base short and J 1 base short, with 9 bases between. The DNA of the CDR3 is TGTGCCAGTAGTATAGCTTCGTCCCGCACAGATACGCAGTATTTT. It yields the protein CASSIASSRTDTQYF.

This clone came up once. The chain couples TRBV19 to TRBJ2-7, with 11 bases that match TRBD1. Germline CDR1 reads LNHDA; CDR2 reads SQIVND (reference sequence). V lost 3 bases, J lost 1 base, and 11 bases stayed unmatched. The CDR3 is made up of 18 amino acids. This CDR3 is CASSIESSRDRGSYEQYF. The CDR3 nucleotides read TGTGCCAGTAGTATTGAGAGTTCAAGGGACAGGGGGTCCTACGAGCAGTACTTC.

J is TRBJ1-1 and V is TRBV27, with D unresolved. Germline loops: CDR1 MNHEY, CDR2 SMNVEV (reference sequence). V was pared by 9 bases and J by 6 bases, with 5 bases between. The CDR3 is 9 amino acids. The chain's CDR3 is CARPSEAFF. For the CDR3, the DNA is TGTGCCAGGCCCTCTGAAGCTTTCTTT.

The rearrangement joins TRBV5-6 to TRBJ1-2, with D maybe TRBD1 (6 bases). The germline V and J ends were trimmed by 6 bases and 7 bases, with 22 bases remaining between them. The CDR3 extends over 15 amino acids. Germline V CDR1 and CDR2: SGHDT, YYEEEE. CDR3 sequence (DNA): TGTGCCAGCACCGGGACACTGAACAGCCAAGGTGGCTACACCTTC. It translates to CASTGTLNSQGGYTF.